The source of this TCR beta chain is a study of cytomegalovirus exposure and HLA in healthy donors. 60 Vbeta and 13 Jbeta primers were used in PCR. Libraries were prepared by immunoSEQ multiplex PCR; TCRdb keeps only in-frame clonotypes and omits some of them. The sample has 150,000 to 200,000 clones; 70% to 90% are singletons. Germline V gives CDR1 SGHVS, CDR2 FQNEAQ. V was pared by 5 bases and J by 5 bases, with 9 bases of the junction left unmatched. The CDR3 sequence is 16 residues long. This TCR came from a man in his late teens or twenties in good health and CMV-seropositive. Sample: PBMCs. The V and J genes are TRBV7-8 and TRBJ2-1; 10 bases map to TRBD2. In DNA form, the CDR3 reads TGTGCCAGCAGCGGGAAGCGGGGGGGGATAGACAATGAGCAGTTCTTC. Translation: CASSGKRGGIDNEQFF.